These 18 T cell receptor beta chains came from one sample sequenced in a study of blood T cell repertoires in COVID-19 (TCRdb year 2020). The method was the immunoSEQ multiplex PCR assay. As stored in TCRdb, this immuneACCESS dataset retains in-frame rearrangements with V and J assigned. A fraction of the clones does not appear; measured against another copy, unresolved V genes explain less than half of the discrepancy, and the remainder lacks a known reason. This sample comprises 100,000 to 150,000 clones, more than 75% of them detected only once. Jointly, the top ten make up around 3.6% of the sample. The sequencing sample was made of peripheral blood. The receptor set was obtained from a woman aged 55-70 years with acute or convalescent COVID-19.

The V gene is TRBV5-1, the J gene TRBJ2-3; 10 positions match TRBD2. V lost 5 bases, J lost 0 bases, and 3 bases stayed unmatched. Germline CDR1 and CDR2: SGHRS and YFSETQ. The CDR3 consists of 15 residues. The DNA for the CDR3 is TGCGCCAGCAGGGTAGCGGGAGGTAGCACAGATACGCAGTATTTT. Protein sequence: CASRVAGGSTDTQYF.

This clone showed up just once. CDR3 sequence: CASSPLGQTNQPQHF. In nucleotides, the CDR3 is TGTGCCAGTAGCCCATTGGGACAAACTAATCAGCCCCAGCATTTT. V and J are TRBV19 and TRBJ1-5; TRBD1 might be the D (6 bases). V was clipped by 6 bases and J by 4 bases, with 16 bases between them. This CDR3 has 15 amino acids. Germline V gene sequence: CDR1 LNHDA, CDR2 SQIVND (reference sequence).

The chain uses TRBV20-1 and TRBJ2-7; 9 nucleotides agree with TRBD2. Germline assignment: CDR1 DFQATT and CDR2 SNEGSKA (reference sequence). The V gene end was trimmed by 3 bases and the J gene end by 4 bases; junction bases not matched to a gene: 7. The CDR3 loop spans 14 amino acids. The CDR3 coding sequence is TGCAGTGCTAGTTTTAGCGGGAGTCAGTACGAGCAGTACTTC. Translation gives CSASFSGSQYEQYF.

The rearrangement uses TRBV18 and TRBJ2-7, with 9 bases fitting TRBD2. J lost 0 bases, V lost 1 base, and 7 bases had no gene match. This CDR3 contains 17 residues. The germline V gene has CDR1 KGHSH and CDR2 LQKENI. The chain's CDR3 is CASSPLRGREGSYEQYF. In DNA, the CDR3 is TGTGCCAGCTCACCACTACGCGGGCGGGAGGGCTCCTACGAGCAGTACTTC. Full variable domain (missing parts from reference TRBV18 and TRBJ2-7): NAGVMQNPRHLVRRRGQEARLRCSPMKGHSHVYWYRQLPEEGLKFMVYLQKENIIDESGMPKERFSAEFPKEGPSILRIQQVVRGDSAAYFCASSPLRGREGSYEQYFGPGTRLTVT.

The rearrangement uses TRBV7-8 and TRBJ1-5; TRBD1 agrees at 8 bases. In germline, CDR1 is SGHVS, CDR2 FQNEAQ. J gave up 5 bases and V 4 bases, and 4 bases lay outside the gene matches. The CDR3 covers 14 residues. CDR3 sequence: CASSSQTGDQPQHF. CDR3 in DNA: TGTGCCAGCAGCTCCCAGACAGGGGATCAGCCCCAGCATTTT.

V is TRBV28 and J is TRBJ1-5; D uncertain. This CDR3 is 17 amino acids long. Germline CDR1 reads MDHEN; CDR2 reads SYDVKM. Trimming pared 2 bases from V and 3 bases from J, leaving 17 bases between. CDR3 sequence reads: CASSLGVGRFVNQPQHF. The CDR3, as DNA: TGTGCCAGCAGTTTAGGAGTTGGGAGGTTCGTCAATCAGCCCCAGCATTTT.

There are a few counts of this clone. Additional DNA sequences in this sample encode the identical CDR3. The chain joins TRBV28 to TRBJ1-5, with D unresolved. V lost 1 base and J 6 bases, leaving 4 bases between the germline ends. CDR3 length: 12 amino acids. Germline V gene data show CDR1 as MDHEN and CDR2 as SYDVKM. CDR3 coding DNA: TGTGCCAGCAGTTTATACGGTCAGCCCCAGCATTTT. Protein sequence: CASSLYGQPQHF.

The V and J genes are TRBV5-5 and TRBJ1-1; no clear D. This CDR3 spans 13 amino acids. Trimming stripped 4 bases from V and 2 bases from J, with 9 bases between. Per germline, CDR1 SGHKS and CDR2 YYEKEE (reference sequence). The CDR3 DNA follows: TGTGCCAGCAGCACAGAAGTAAACACTGAAGCTTTCTTT. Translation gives CASSTEVNTEAFF.

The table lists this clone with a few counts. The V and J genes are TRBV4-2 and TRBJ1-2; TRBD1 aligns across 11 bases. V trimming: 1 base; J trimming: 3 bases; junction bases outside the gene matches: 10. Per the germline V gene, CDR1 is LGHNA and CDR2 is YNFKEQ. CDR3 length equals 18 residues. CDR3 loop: CASSQAGGTGGLDYGYTF. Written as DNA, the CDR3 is TGTGCCAGCAGCCAAGCCGGAGGGACAGGGGGACTTGACTATGGCTACACCTTC.

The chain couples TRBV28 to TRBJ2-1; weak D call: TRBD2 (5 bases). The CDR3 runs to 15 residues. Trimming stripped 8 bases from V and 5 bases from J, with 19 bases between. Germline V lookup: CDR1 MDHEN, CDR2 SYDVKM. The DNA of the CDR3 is TGTGCCAGCGCCGATCCGGGGTGGGCGGACAATGAGCAGTTCTTC. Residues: CASADPGWADNEQFF.

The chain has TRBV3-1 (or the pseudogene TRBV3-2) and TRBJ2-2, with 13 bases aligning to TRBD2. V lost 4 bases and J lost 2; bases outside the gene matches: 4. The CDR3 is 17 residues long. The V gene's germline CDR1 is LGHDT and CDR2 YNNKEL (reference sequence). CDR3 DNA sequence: TGTGCCAGCAGCCCCAGGGGACTAGCGGGAAACACCGGGGAGCTGTTTTTT. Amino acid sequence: CASSPRGLAGNTGELFF.

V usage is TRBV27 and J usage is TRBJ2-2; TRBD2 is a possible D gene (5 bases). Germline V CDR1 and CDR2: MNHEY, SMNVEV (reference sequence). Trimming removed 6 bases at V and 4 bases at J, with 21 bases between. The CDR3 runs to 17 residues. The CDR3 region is CASSRSDFGLLTGELFF. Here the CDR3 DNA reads TGTGCCAGCAGCCGCTCGGACTTCGGACTCCTCACCGGGGAGCTGTTTTTT.

CDR3 region: CATRDPRGSQYF. DNA of the CDR3: TGTGCCACCAGAGATCCGCGCGGATCGCAGTATTTT. This chain connects TRBV24-1 to TRBJ2-3; D is undetermined. Trimming took 7 bases from V and 10 from J, leaving 14 bases between them. Per germline, CDR1 KGHDR and CDR2 SFDVKD. The CDR3 is 12 residues long.

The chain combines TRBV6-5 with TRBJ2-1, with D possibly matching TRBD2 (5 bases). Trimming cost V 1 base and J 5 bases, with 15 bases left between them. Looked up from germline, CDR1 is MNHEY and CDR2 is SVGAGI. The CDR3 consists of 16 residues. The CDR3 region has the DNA TGTGCCAGCAGTTACTTTGGAGGATCGAACAACAATGAGCAGTTCTTC. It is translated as CASSYFGGSNNNEQFF.

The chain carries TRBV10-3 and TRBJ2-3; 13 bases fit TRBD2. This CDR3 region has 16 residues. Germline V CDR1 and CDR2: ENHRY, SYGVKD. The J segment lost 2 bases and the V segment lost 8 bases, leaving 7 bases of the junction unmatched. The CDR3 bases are TGTGCCATCTCCTGGACTAGCGGGGGAACCACAGATACGCAGTATTTT. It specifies CAISWTSGGTTDTQYF.

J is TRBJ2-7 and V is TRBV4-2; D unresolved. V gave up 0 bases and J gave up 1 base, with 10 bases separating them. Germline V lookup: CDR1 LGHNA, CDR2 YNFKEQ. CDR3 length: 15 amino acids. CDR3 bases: TGTGCCAGCAGCCAAGACCACAGCCCTTCCTACGAGCAGTACTTC. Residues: CASSQDHSPSYEQYF.

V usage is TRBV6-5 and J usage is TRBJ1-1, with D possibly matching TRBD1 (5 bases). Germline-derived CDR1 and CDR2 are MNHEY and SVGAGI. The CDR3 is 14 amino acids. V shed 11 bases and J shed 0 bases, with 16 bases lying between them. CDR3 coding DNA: TGTGCCGGTAAGCCGGGACTGATGAACACTGAAGCTTTCTTT. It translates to CAGKPGLMNTEAFF.

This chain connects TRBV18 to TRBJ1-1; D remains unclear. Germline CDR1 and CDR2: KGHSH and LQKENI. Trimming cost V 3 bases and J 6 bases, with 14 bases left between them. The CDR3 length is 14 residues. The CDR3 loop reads CASSPGDQVAEAFF. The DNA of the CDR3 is TGTGCCAGCTCACCGGGCGACCAGGTCGCTGAAGCTTTCTTT.